This record covers a single T cell receptor (beta chain). This sample stems from a study of blood T cell repertoires in COVID-19. Turning to the study itself: Acute and convalescent COVID-19 specimens originated in the United States, Italy and Spain. T cells, B-cell-depleted T cells, or PBMCs supplied cDNA or gDNA.

Germline V lookup: CDR1 LNHDA, CDR2 SQIVND (reference sequence). CDR3 length equals 14 residues. V gave up 7 bases and J gave up 0 bases, with 7 bases separating them. As processed by the authors: Amplifying reference gene primers gave estimates of nucleated cell counts. Data came from immunoSEQ multiplex PCR; TCRdb stores just in-frame clones and leaves some out. From that table come the V and J calls and clone size; the DNA was used to work out D and trimming. The repertoire holds under 40,000 clones, with approximately 84% as singletons. The V gene is TRBV19, the J gene TRBJ1-6; the D gene is possibly TRBD1 (6 bases). The receptor's source is a man aged 50-59 years with active or convalescent COVID-19. Specimen: peripheral blood. The CDR3, as DNA: TGTGCCAGTACAGGGGACTCCTATAATTCACCCCTCCACTTT. It specifies CASTGDSYNSPLHF. Together with reference TRBV19 and TRBJ1-6, the CDR3 gives the full variable domain: DGGITQSPKYLFRKEGQNVTLSCEQNLNHDAMYWYRQDPGQGLRLIYYSQIVNDFQKGDIAEGYSVSREKKESFPLTVTSAQKNPTAFYLCASTGDSYNSPLHFGNGTRLTVT.